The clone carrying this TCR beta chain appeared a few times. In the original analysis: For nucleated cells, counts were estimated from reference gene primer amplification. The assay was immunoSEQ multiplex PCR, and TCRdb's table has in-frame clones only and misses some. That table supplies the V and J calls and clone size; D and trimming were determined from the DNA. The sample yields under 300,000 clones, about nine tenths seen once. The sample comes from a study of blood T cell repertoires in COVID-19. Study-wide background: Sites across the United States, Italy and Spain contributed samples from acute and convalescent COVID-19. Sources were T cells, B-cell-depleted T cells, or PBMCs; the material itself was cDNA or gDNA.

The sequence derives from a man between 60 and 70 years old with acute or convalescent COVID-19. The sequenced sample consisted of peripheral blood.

The CDR3 nucleotides read TGTGCCAGCAGCGAAACAGGGGGCACCAACTACGAGCAGTACTTC. Encoded protein: CASSETGGTNYEQYF. J is TRBJ2-7 and V is TRBV5-5, with 9 bases aligning to TRBD1. Trimming took 4 bases from V and 3 from J; bases not matched to a gene: 8. CDR3 length equals 15 residues. Germline-derived CDR1 and CDR2 are SGHKS and YYEKEE (reference sequence).